The clone carrying this TCR beta chain was observed a handful of times. Antigen: not known. A much larger clonotype is one base distant, so this may be a read error. TCRdb re-called the reads with MiXCR, one entry per CDR3 protein. The data contain around 540,000 distinct CDR3 sequences, 33% of them singletons. These data belong to a study of T cell repertoires in cytomegalovirus infection. Study-wide background: Selected CMV epitopes included recently identified HLA-C-restricted ones as well as well-studied HLA-B-restricted ones. CMV infection plus the matching HLA type was flagged by public TCR beta signatures. Study results and limitations: Within the response measured ex vivo, HLA-C-restricted CMV-specific TCR beta clonotypes were dominant. Identification of carriers of CMV plus the relevant HLA was performed using cumulative public TCR beta family frequency.

The germline CDR1 and CDR2 sequences are MNHEY and SMNVEV (reference sequence). This CDR3 is 13 amino acids long. Trimming stripped 2 bases from V and 2 bases from J, with 1 base between. This TCR was recovered from a human donor in good health (CMV status not recorded). Some clones in this sample may be carry-over from other donors' samples. The material sequenced was cultured PBMCs, taken from culture after CMV antigen stimulation. The V call is TRBV27, the J call TRBJ2-6; D is ambiguous. The CDR3 spells CASSLAGANVLTF. The DNA of the CDR3 is TGTGCCAGCAGTTTAGCTGGGGCCAACGTCCTGACTTTC.